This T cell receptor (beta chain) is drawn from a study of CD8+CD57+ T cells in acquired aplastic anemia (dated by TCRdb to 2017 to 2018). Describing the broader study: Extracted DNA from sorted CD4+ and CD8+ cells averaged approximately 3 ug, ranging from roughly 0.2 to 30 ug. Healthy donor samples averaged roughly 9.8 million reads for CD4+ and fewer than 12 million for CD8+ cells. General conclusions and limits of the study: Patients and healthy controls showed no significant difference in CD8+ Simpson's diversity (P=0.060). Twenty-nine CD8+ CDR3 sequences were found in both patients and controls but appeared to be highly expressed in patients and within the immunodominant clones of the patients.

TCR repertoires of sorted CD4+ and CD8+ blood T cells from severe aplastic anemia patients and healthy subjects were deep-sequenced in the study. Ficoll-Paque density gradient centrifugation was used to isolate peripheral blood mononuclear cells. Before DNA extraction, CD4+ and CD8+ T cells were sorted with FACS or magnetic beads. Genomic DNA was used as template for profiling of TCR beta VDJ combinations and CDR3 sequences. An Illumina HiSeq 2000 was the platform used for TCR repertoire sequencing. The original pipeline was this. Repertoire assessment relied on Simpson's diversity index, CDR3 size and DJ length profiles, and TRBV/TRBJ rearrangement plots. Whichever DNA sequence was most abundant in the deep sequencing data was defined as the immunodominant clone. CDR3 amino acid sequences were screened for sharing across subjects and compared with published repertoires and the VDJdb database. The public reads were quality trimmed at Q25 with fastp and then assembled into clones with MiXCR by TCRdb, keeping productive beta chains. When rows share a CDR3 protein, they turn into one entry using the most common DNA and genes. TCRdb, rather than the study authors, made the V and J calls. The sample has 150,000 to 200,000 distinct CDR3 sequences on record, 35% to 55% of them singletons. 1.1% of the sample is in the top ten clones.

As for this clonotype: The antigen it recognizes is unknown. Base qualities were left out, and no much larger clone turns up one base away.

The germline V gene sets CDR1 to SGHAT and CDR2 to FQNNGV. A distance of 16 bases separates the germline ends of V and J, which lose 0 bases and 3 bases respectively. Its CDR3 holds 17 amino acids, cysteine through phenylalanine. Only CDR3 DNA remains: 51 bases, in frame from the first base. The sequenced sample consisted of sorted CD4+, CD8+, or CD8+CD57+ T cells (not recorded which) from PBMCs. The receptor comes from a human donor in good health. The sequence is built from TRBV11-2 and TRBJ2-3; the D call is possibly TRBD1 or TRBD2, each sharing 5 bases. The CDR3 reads CASSLEWGTLRTDTQYF. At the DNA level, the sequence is TGTGCCAGCAGCTTAGAATGGGGGACCCTCAGGACAGATACGCAGTATTTT.